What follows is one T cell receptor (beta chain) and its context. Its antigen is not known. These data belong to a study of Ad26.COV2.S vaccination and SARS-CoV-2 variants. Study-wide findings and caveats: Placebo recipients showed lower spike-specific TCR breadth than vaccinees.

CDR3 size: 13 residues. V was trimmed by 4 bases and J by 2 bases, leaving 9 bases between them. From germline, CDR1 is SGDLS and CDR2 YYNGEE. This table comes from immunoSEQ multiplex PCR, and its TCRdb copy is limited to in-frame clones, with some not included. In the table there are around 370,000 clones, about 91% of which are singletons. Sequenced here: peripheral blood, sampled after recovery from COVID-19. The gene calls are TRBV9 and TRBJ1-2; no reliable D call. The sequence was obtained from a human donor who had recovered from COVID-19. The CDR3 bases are TGTGCCAGCAGCTCAACGAGCAACTATGGCTACACCTTC. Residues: CASSSTSNYGYTF.